This T cell receptor (beta chain) originates from a study of OX40 agonist ivuxolimab in advanced cancers. CDR3 length equals 16 residues. Losses at the gene ends were 0 bases for V and 1 base for J; bases not matched to a gene: 0. CDR1 and CDR2 (germline): SGHTS, YDEGEE. Method: immunoSEQ multiplex PCR; TCRdb's copy keeps in-frame clones and lacks some. This sample carries 70,000 or so clones, 80% to 90% of them seen once, and the ten largest clones take approximately 1%. J is TRBJ2-3 and V is TRBV5-8; TRBD2 agrees at 12 bases. The sequence derives from an adult with an advanced solid tumor such as melanoma, head and neck, liver or kidney cancer. The sample here was CD4+ or CD8+ T cells sorted from blood, taken in a trial of the OX40 agonist ivuxolimab. CDR3 amino acids: CASSLGLAGGTDTQYF. The CDR3 DNA reads as TGTGCCAGCAGCTTGGGACTAGCGGGGGGCACAGATACGCAGTATTTT.